The T cell receptor beta chain described here comes from a study of T cells in Graves' hyperthyroidism and ophthalmopathy. The CDR3 regions of TCR beta were amplified from RNA transcripts. RT-PCR in the first round (using the HTBI primer set) targeted the TCR CDR3. In TCRdb, the multiplex PCR reads were re-called with MiXCR into one record per CDR3 protein. Of about 290,000 distinct CDR3 sequences listed, roughly 13% are singletons. J was trimmed by 7 bases and V by 5 bases; bases with no gene match: 3. CDR1 is DFQATT, CDR2 SNEGSKA, per germline (reference sequence). This CDR3 comprises 11 residues. A note on this clonotype: Antigen: not known.

Whole-study findings and limits: Patients with ophthalmopathy were separated from those with stable hyperthyroidism by a 13 V-J model. Clonotypes that were expanded in thyroid above 0.001 mostly appeared in blood too. Onset of ophthalmopathy came a median roughly 6 months after the model predicted it.

The receptor's source is a woman in her forties with Graves' hyperthyroidism. The chain uses TRBV20-1 and TRBJ1-2; 8 bases align to TRBD1. The sequenced sample consisted of blood. CDR3 in DNA: TGCAGTGCTCAACAGGGGGGTGGCTACACCTTC. Its translation is CSAQQGGGYTF.